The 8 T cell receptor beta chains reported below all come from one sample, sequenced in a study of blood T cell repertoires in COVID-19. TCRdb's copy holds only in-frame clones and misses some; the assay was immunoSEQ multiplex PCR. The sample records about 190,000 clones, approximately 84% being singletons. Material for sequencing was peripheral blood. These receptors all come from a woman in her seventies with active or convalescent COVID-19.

The CDR3 loop is CASSSRQGSSYEQYF. CDR3 DNA: TGTGCCAGCAGCTCCAGACAGGGCAGCTCCTACGAGCAGTACTTC. V and J are TRBV7-9 and TRBJ2-7, with TRBD1 matching over 7 bases. The ends lost 4 bases at V and 0 bases at J; junction bases unmatched: 6. Germline V CDR1 and CDR2: SEHNR, FQNEAQ (reference sequence). This CDR3 has 15 amino acids.

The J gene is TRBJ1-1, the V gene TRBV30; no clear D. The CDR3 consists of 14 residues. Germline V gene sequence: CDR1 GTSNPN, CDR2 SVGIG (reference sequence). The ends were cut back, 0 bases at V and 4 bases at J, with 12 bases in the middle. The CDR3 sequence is CAWSVSRRSTEAFF. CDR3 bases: TGTGCCTGGAGTGTAAGTCGCAGATCCACTGAAGCTTTCTTT.

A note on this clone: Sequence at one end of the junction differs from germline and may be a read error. In DNA, the CDR3 is TGTGCCAGCAGCATAACTAGCGGGAGCTACAATGAGCAGTTCTTC. It translates to CASSITSGSYNEQFF. V gene TRBV7-3 combines with J gene TRBJ2-1; the match to TRBD2 covers 11 bases. The CDR3 consists of 15 residues. The germline V gene has CDR1 SGHTA and CDR2 FQGTGA.

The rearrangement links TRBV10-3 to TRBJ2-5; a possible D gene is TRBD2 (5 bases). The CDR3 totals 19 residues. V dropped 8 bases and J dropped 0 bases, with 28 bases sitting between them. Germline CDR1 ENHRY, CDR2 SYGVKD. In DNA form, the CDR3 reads TGTGCCATCCCGACGGGGTCCAGCGGTCGTTTTTGGGACCAAGAGACCCAGTACTTC. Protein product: CAIPTGSSGRFWDQETQYF.

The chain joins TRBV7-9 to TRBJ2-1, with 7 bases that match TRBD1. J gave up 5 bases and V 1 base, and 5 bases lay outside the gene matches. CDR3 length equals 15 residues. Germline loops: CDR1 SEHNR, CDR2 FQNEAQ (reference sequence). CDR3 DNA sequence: TGTGCCAGCAGCTTAGTTGGGACAGCTCACAATGAGCAGTTCTTC. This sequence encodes CASSLVGTAHNEQFF.

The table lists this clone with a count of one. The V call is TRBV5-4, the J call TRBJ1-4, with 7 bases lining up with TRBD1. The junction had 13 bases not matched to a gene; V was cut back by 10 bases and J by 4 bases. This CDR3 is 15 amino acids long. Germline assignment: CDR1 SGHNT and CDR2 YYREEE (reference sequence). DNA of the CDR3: TGTGCCTGGGGGACAGTAAAGTTAGATAATGAAAAACTGTTTTTT. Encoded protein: CAWGTVKLDNEKLFF.

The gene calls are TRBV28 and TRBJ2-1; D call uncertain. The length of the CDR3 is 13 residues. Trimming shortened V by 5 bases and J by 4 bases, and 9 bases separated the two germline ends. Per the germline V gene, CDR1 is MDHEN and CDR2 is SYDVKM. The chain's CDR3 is CASSARLYNEQFF. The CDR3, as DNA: TGTGCCAGCAGTGCTAGACTGTACAATGAGCAGTTCTTC.

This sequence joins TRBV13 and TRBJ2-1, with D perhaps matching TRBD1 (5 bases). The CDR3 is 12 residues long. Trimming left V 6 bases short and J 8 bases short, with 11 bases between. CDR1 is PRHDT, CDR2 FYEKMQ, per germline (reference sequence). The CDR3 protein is CASRWQGDEQFF. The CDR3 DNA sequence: TGTGCCAGCAGATGGCAGGGCGATGAGCAGTTCTTC.